This entry is about one TCR beta chain. These data are taken from a study of T cells in Graves' hyperthyroidism and ophthalmopathy. Amplification of TCR beta CDR3 regions was performed using RNA transcripts as template. A first-round RT-PCR of the TCR CDR3 used the HTBI primer set. From the multiplex PCR reads, TCRdb called clonotypes with MiXCR, one entry per CDR3 protein. The sample lists about 540,000 distinct CDR3 sequences, more than 45% occurring once. CDR3 length: 15 amino acids. The V gene lost 1 base and the J gene lost 7 bases, with 14 bases spanning the gap. Germline lookup yields CDR1 SGHRS and CDR2 YFSETQ.

This chain connects TRBV5-1 to TRBJ1-4; possible D gene TRBD1, 6 bases. The sample taken for sequencing was peripheral blood or thyroid tissue (not recorded which). The sequence was collected from a woman between 18 and 30 years old with Graves' hyperthyroidism. The CDR3 loop is CASSLRSGGSEKLFF. The DNA for the CDR3 is TGCGCCAGCAGCTTGAGGAGCGGGGGCTCTGAAAAACTGTTTTTT.